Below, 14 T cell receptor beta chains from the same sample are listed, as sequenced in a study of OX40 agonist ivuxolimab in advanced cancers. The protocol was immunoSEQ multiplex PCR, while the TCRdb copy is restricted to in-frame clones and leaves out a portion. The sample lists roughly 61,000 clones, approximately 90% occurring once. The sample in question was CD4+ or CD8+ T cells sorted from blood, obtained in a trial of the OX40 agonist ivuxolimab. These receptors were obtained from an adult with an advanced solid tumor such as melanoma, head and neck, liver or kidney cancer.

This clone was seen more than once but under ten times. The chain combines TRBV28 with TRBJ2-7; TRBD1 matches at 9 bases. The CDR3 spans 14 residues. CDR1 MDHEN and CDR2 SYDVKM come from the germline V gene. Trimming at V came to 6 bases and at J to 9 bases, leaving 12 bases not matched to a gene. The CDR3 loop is CASRTGTGPIWQYF. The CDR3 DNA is TGTGCCAGCAGAACCGGGACAGGGCCCATTTGGCAGTACTTC.

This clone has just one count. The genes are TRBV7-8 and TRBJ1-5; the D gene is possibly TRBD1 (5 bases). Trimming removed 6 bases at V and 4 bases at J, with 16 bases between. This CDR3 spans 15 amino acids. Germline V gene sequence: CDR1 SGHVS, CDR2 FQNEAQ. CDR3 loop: CASSFRWDFNQPQHF. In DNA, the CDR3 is TGTGCCAGCAGTTTCCGTTGGGACTTTAATCAGCCCCAGCATTTT.

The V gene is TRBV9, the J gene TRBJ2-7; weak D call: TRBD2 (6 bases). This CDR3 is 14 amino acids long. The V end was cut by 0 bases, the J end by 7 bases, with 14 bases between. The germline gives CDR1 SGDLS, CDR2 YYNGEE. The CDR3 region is CASSVGVLAWEQYF. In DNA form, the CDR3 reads TGTGCCAGCAGCGTAGGAGTCCTAGCGTGGGAGCAGTACTTC.

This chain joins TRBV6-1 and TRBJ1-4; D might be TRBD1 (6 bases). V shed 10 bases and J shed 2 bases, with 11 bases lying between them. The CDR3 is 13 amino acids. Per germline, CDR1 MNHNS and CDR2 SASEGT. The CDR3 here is CATNRVTNEKLFF. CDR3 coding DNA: TGTGCCACAAACAGGGTTACTAATGAAAAACTGTTTTTT.

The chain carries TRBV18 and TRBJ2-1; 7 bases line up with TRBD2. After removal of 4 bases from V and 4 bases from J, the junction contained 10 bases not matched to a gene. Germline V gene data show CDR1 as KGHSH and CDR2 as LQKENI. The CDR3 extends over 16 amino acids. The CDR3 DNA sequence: TGTGCCAGCTCACGATCAAGCGGGGTCCCTTACAATGAGCAGTTCTTC. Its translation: CASSRSSGVPYNEQFF.

CDR3 protein: CASSSDQRGGKETQYF. The CDR3 nucleotides are TGTGCCAGCAGCTCAGACCAGCGGGGGGGAAAAGAGACCCAGTACTTC. The rearrangement links TRBV7-8 to TRBJ2-5, with TRBD2 identical over 10 bases. CDR1 and CDR2 (germline): SGHVS, FQNEAQ. This CDR3 comprises 16 residues. After removal of 4 bases from V and 3 bases from J, the junction contained 8 bases not matched to a gene. Supplemented by reference TRBV7-8 and TRBJ2-5, the full variable domain reads GAGVSQSPRYKVAKRGQDVALRCDPISGHVSLFWYQQALGQGPEFLTYFQNEAQLDKSGLPSDRFFAERPEGSVSTLKIQRTQQEDSAVYLCASSSDQRGGKETQYFGPGTRLLVL.

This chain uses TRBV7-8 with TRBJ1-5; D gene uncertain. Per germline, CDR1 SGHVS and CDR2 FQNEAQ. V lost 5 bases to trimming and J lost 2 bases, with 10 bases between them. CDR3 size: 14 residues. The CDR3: CASSLEYGNQPQHF. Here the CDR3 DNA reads TGTGCCAGCAGCCTCGAGTACGGCAATCAGCCCCAGCATTTT.

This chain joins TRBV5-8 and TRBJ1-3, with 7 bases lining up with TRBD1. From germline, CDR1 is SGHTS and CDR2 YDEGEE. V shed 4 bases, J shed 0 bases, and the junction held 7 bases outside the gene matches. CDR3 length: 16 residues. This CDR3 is CASSRGQSSSGNTIYF. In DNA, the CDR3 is TGTGCCAGCAGCCGGGGACAGTCGAGCTCTGGAAACACCATATATTTT.

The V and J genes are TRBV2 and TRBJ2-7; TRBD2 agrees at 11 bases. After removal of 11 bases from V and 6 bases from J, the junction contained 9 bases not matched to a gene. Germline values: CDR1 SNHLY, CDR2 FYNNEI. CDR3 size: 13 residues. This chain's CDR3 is CAGAGTSGVEQYF. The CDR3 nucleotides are TGTGCCGGTGCCGGGACTAGCGGTGTCGAGCAGTACTTC.

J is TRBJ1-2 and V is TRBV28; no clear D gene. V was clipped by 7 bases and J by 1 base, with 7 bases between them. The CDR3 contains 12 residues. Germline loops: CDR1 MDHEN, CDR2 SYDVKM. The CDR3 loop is CASKSVNYGYTF. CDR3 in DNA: TGTGCCAGCAAGAGTGTTAACTATGGCTACACCTTC.

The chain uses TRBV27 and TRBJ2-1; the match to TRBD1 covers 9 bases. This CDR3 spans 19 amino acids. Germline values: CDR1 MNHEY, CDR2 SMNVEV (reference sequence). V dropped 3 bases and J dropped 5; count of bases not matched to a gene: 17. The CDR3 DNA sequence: TGTGCCAGCAGTTTTCCCGCTGTCCCCCGGGGACAGGGCAACAATGAGCAGTTCTTC. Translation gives CASSFPAVPRGQGNNEQFF.

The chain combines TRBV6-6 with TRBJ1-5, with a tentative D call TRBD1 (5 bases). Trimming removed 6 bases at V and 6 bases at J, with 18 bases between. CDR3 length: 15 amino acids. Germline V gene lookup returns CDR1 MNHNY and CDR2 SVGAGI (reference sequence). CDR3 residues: CASRSQGNQGQPQHF. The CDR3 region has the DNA TGTGCCAGCAGATCGCAGGGAAACCAAGGTCAGCCCCAGCATTTT.

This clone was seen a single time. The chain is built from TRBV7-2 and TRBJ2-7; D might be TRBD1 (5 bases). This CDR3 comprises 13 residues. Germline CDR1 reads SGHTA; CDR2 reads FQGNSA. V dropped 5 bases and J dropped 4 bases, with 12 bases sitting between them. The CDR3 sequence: CASSKGHPYEQYF. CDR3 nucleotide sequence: TGTGCCAGCAGCAAAGGACACCCATACGAGCAGTACTTC.

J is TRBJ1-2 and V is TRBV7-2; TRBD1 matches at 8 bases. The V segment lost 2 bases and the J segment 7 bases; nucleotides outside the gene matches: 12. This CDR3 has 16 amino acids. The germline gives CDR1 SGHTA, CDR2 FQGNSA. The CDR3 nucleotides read TGTGCCAGCAGCTTATCAGCCGGGACAGGACTAGGTGGCTACACCTTC. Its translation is CASSLSAGTGLGGYTF. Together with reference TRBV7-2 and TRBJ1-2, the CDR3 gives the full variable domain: GAGVSQSPSNKVTEKGKDVELRCDPISGHTALYWYRQSLGQGLEFLIYFQGNSAPDKSGLPSDRFSAERTGGSVSTLTIQRTQQEDSAVYLCASSLSAGTGLGGYTFGSGTRLTVV.